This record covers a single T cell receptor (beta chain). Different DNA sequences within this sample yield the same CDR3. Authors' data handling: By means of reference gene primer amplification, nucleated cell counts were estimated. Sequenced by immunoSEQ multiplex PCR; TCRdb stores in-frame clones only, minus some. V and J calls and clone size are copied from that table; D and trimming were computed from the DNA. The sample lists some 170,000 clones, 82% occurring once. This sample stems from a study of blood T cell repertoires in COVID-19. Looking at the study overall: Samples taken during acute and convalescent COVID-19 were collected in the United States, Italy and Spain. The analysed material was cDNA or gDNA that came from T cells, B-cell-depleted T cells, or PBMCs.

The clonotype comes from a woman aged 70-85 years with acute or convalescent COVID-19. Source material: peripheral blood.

CDR3 nucleotides: TGTGCCAGCAGTCTACAGGGGTATGGCTACACCTTC. Its translation is CASSLQGYGYTF. The V gene is TRBV28, the J gene TRBJ1-2, with 7 nucleotides matching TRBD1. With V trimmed by 5 bases and J by 5 bases, 2 bases remained unmatched. This CDR3 has 12 residues. Germline V gives CDR1 MDHEN, CDR2 SYDVKM.